Presented here are 10 T cell receptor beta chains from one specimen sequenced in a study of T-cell memory formation after mild COVID-19. MiXCR, run by TCRdb on the 5' RACE reads, gives a single entry per CDR3 protein. The table has about 130,000 distinct CDR3 sequences, about 15% seen once. Sequencing was done on a sample of PBMCs or a T cell subset sorted from them (not recorded which). The receptors originated from a man aged 18 to 30 who had mild COVID-19 (a few samples of this study predate the infection). Cell type and time point are not known.

The table lists this clonotype with a few counts. V usage is TRBV6-5 and J usage is TRBJ2-2; no clear D gene. Trimming stripped 1 base from V and 1 base from J, with 4 bases between. The CDR3 has 14 residues. Germline CDR1 reads MNHEY; CDR2 reads SVGAGI. The chain's CDR3 is CASSYWGNTGELFF. The CDR3 nucleotides are TGTGCCAGCAGTTACTGGGGGAACACCGGGGAGCTGTTTTTT.

The J gene is TRBJ2-3, the V gene TRBV29-1, with a tentative D call TRBD2 (7 bases). CDR3 length: 16 residues. Germline assignment: CDR1 SQVTM and CDR2 ANQGSEA. The V and J ends lost 6 bases and 1 base respectively, with 20 bases between them. For the CDR3, the DNA is TGCAGCGTGTCGAAGCCCCTAGGGGGGGGCACAGATACGCAGTATTTT. Its translation is CSVSKPLGGGTDTQYF.

The chain recombines TRBV5-6 with TRBJ2-5, with 10 nucleotides matching TRBD2. The junction had 11 bases not matched to a gene; V was cut back by 4 bases and J by 2 bases. The length of the CDR3 is 17 residues. Per the germline V gene, CDR1 is SGHDT and CDR2 is YYEEEE. The CDR3: CASSRGPSGGMQETQYF. The CDR3 bases are TGTGCCAGCAGCCGAGGCCCTAGCGGGGGAATGCAAGAGACCCAGTACTTC. Filled out from reference TRBV5-6 and TRBJ2-5, the complete variable domain reads DAGVTQSPTHLIKTRGQQVTLRCSPKSGHDTVSWYQQALGQGPQFIFQYYEEEERQRGNFPDRFSGHQFPNYSSELNVNALLLGDSALYLCASSRGPSGGMQETQYFGPGTRLLVL.

This clonotype was seen a few times. The chain uses TRBV5-1 and TRBJ2-7; TRBD1 matches 10 bases. The junction had 11 bases not matched to a gene; V was cut back by 4 bases and J by 7 bases. Germline CDR1 reads SGHRS; CDR2 reads YFSETQ. The length of the CDR3 is 15 residues. The CDR3 DNA follows: TGCGCCAGCAGCGCGACAGGGGGCTTCTACGAGGAGCAGTACGTC. It yields the protein CASSATGGFYEEQYV.

This sequence joins TRBV11-2 and TRBJ2-2; D possibly corresponds to TRBD1 (6 bases). The length of the CDR3 is 15 residues. Per the germline V gene, CDR1 is SGHAT and CDR2 is FQNNGV. V lost 5 bases and J lost 6, with 16 bases in between. The CDR3 bases are TGTGCCAGCAGCCCCGAGCAGGGGTGGGCCGGGGAGCTGTTTTTT. Translation: CASSPEQGWAGELFF.

DNA for the CDR3: TGTGCCAGCAGTTTTCGCGGGATCTTTGGGTACTTC. Amino acids: CASSFRGIFGYF. V and J are TRBV6-2 or TRBV6-3 and TRBJ2-5, with D possibly TRBD2 on 6 matching bases. V shed 4 bases and J shed 13 bases, with 16 bases lying between them. This CDR3 has 12 residues. CDR1 MNHEY and CDR2 SVGEGT come from the germline V gene.

The chain recombines TRBV5-1 with TRBJ2-3; D is uncertain. The CDR3 is 13 residues long. Germline CDR1 is SGHRS and CDR2 is YFSETQ. Trimming removed 4 bases at V and 3 bases at J, with 9 bases between. CDR3 nucleotides: TGCGCCAGCAGCCGGATTAGGACAGATACGCAGTATTTT. This codes for CASSRIRTDTQYF. The entire variable domain, with the rest obtained from reference TRBV5-1 and TRBJ2-3, is as follows: KAGVTQTPRYLIKTRGQQVTLSCSPISGHRSVSWYQQTPGQGLQFLFEYFSETQRNKGNFPGRFSGRQFSNSRSEMNVSTLELGDSALYLCASSRIRTDTQYFGPGTRLTVL.

This clonotype has just a few counts. This chain joins TRBV4-3 and TRBJ1-5; D is unclear. The germline gives CDR1 LGHNA, CDR2 YSLEER. V dropped 0 bases and J dropped 7 bases, with 16 bases sitting between them. The CDR3 length is 16 residues. The CDR3 loop reads CASSQDLAARGQPQHF. CDR3 DNA sequence: TGCGCCAGCAGCCAAGATCTTGCGGCCAGAGGCCAGCCCCAGCATTTT.

The chain links TRBV7-3 to TRBJ2-7, with TRBD1 matching over 9 bases. V lost 5 bases, J lost 3 bases, and 5 bases stayed unmatched. The CDR3 is 14 residues long. Germline V CDR1 and CDR2: SGHTA, FQGTGA. As DNA, the CDR3 is TGTGCCAGCAGCGAAAAGACAGGGGGCTACGAGCAGTACTTC. Translation gives CASSEKTGGYEQYF.

This rearrangement joins TRBV5-1 to TRBJ2-5; 8 bases fit TRBD1. The germline V gene has CDR1 SGHRS and CDR2 YFSETQ. J lost 5 bases, V lost 4 bases, and 13 bases had no gene match. The CDR3 extends over 16 amino acids. The CDR3 nucleotides are TGCGCCAGCAGCCAAACTGGACAGGGAGGAGAGGAGACCCAGTACTTC. This codes for CASSQTGQGGEETQYF.